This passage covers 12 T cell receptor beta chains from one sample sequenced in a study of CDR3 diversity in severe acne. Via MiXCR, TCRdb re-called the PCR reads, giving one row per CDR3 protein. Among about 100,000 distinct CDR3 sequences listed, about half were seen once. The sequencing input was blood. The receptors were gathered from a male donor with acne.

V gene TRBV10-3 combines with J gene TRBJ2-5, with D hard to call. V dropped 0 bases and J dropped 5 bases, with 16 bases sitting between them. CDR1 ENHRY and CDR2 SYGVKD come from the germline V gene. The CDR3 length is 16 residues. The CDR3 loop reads CAISESKSVGKETQYF. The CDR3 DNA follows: TGTGCCATCAGTGAGTCAAAGTCTGTAGGGAAGGAGACCCAGTACTTC.

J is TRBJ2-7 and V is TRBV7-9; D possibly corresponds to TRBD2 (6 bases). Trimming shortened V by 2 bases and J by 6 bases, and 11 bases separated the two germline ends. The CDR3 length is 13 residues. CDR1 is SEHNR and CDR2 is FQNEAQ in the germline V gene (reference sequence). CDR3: CASSLTGGGEQYF. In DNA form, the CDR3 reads TGTGCCAGCAGCTTAACCGGGGGAGGCGAGCAGTACTTC.

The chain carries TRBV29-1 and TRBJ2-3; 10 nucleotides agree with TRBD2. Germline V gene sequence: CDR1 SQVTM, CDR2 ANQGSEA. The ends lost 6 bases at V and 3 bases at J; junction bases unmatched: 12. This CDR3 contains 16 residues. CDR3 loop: CSVTYSGRSWTDTQYF. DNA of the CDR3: TGCAGCGTGACTTATAGCGGGAGGAGCTGGACAGATACGCAGTATTTT.

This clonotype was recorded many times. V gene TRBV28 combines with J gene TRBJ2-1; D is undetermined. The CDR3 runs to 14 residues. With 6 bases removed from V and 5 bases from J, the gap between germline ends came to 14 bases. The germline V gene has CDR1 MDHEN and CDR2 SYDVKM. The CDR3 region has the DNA TGTGCCAGCAGGCGGACGCAAGCCAACAATGAGCAGTTCTTC. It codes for CASRRTQANNEQFF.

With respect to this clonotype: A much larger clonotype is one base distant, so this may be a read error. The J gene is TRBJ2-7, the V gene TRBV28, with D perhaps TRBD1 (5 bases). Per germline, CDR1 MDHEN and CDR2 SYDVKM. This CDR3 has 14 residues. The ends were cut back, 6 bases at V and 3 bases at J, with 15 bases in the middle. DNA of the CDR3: TGTGCCAGCAGCTCACGGTCAGGGAACTACGAGCAGTACGTC. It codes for CASSSRSGNYEQYV.

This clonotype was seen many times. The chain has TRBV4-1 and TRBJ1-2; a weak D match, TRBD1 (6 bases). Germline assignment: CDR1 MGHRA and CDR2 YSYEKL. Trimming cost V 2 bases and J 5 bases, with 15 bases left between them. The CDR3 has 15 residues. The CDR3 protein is CASSQPGHGGYGYTF. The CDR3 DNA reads TGCGCCAGCAGCCAACCGGGACATGGGGGGTATGGCTACACCTTC.

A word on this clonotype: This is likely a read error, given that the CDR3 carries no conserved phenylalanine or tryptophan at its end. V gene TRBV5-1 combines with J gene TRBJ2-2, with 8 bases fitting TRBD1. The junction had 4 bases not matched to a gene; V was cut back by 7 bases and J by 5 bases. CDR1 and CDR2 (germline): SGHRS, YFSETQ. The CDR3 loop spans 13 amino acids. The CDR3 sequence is CASGRQGTGELFL. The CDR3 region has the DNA TGCGCCAGCGGAAGACAGGGGACCGGGGAGCTGTTTCTT.

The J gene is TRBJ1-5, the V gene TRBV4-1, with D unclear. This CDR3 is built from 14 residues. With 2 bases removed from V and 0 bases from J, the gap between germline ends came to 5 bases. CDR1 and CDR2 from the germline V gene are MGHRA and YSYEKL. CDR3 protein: CASSQLYSNQPQHF. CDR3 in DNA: TGCGCCAGCAGCCAACTGTATAGCAATCAGCCCCAGCATTTT.

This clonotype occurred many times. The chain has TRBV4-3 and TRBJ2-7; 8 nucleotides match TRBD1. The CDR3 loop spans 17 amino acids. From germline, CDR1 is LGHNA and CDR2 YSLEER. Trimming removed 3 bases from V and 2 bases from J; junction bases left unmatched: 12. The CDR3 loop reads CASSQELIRDRTYEQYF. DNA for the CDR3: TGCGCCAGCAGCCAGGAATTAATCCGGGACAGGACCTACGAGCAGTACTTC.

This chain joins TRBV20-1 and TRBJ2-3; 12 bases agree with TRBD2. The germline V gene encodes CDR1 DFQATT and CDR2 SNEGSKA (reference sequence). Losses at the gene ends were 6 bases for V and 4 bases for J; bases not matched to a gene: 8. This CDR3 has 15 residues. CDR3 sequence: CSAPSGRAGADTQYF. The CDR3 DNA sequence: TGCAGTGCCCCTAGCGGGAGGGCCGGGGCAGATACGCAGTATTTT.

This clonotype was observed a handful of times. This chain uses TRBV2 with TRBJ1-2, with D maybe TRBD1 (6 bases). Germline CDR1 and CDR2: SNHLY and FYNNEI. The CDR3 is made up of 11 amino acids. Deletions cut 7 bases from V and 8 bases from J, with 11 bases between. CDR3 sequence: CASNGGFGYTF. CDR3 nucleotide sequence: TGTGCCAGCAATGGGGGCTTCGGCTACACCTTC.

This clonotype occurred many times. The chain's CDR3 is CASIRNEQFF. The CDR3 DNA reads TGTGCCAGCATTCGCAATGAGCAGTTCTTC. The chain combines TRBV2 with TRBJ2-1, with D uncertain. The CDR3 spans 10 residues. The germline gives CDR1 SNHLY, CDR2 FYNNEI. V was cut by 7 bases and J by 6 bases, with 4 bases left in between.